This T cell receptor (beta chain) originates from a study of blood T cell repertoires in COVID-19. The table came from immunoSEQ multiplex PCR; TCRdb's copy has only in-frame clones and leaves some out. The data show around 46,000 clones, with approximately 88% seen just once and about 7.5% held by the top ten. V dropped 4 bases and J dropped 9; count of bases not matched to a gene: 14. Per germline, CDR1 SGHNT and CDR2 YYREEE (reference sequence). This CDR3 has 17 amino acids. The material sequenced was peripheral blood. J is TRBJ2-1 and V is TRBV5-4; 12 bases align to TRBD2. This TCR came from a man in his forties or fifties with acute or convalescent COVID-19. The CDR3 nucleotides are TGTGCCAGCAGCCCCCTGGCGACTAGCGGGAGTCTTGGTGAGCAGTTCTTC. It is translated as CASSPLATSGSLGEQFF.